This paragraph reports one T cell receptor (beta chain). Measured with immunoSEQ multiplex PCR; TCRdb has only the in-frame clones, and not every one. The repertoire includes under 150,000 clones, roughly 80% of them detected once, and approximately 1.8% sits in the top ten. This sample is drawn from a study of blood T cell repertoires in COVID-19. Looked up from germline, CDR1 is SNHLY and CDR2 is FYNNEI. This CDR3 is 14 amino acids long. Trimming cost V 4 bases and J 6 bases, with 13 bases left between them. Sequenced sample: peripheral blood. The chain recombines TRBV2 with TRBJ2-1; weak D call: TRBD2 (6 bases). The clonotype was recovered from a man aged 65-85 years with acute or convalescent COVID-19. CDR3: CASSVRRDFNEQFF. The CDR3 DNA sequence: TGTGCCAGCAGTGTCCGAAGGGACTTCAATGAGCAGTTCTTC.